Presented here are 30 T cell receptor beta chains from one specimen sequenced in a study of PD-L1 blockade in urothelial cancer. Clones were read by immunoSEQ multiplex PCR, and TCRdb kept only the in-frame ones, dropping some. The table has 55,000 to 75,000 clones, roughly four fifths seen once; the top ten hold 1.6%. Time point given: pretreatment peripheral blood. The sample consisted of PBMCs, taken around atezolizumab (anti-PD-L1) treatment. The source of these receptors is a man aged 70-80 years with urothelial cancer.

This chain joins TRBV9 and TRBJ2-1; 12 bases are shared with TRBD2. J lost 10 bases, V lost 0 bases, and 5 bases had no gene match. The germline V gene encodes CDR1 SGDLS and CDR2 YYNGEE. This CDR3 comprises 15 residues. The CDR3 protein is CASSVELAGGGEQFF. The CDR3 DNA reads as TGTGCCAGCAGCGTAGAACTAGCGGGAGGAGGGGAGCAGTTCTTC.

The chain recombines TRBV9 with TRBJ2-1, with D tentatively TRBD1 (6 bases). Germline-derived CDR1 and CDR2 are SGDLS and YYNGEE. The CDR3 is 15 residues long. The V and J ends lost 3 bases and 0 bases respectively, with 10 bases between them. CDR3 sequence reads: CASSGTVSSYNEQFF. Here the CDR3 DNA reads TGTGCCAGCAGCGGGACAGTGAGCTCCTACAATGAGCAGTTCTTC.

The chain carries TRBV5-1 and TRBJ2-1, with 7 bases lining up with TRBD1. Germline values: CDR1 SGHRS, CDR2 YFSETQ. After removal of 4 bases from V and 13 bases from J, the junction contained 11 bases not matched to a gene. The CDR3 sequence is 13 residues long. The CDR3: CASSQTGASSQFF. CDR3 bases: TGCGCCAGCAGCCAAACAGGGGCCTCTTCCCAGTTCTTC.

The rearrangement links TRBV5-4 to TRBJ2-7; the D is unclear. The length of the CDR3 is 13 residues. Germline V lookup: CDR1 SGHNT, CDR2 YYREEE (reference sequence). The germline V and J ends were trimmed by 1 base and 4 bases, with 9 bases remaining between them. For the CDR3, the DNA is TGTGCCAGCAGCTTGCCAGACTCTTACGAGCAGTACTTC. It encodes CASSLPDSYEQYF.

The rearrangement uses TRBV18 and TRBJ1-2, with D hard to call. Looked up from germline, CDR1 is KGHSH and CDR2 is LQKENI. CDR3 length equals 14 residues. V lost 0 bases, J lost 5 bases, and 10 bases lay in between. In nucleotides, the CDR3 is TGTGCCAGCTCACCACCAACCGGGGTGTATGGCTACACCTTC. It is translated as CASSPPTGVYGYTF. Full variable domain (rest looked up from reference TRBV18 and TRBJ1-2): NAGVMQNPRHLVRRRGQEARLRCSPMKGHSHVYWYRQLPEEGLKFMVYLQKENIIDESGMPKERFSAEFPKEGPSILRIQQVVRGDSAAYFCASSPPTGVYGYTFGSGTRLTVV.

With respect to this clone: Its ends do not fully match the called genes, so a read error is possible. This chain links TRBV7-7 with TRBJ2-3, with 8 positions matching TRBD1. The CDR3 is made up of 14 amino acids. Germline V CDR1 and CDR2: SSHAT, FNYEAQ (reference sequence). The CDR3 region is CASSLGTGPDTQYF. The CDR3 DNA sequence: TGTGCTAGCAGCTTAGGGACAGGACCAGATACGCAGTATTTT.

The chain uses TRBV6-5 and TRBJ2-5; tentative D call: TRBD1 (5 bases). Looked up from germline, CDR1 is MNHEY and CDR2 is SVGAGI. With 6 bases removed from V and 5 bases from J, the gap between germline ends came to 7 bases. The CDR3 has 11 amino acids. The CDR3 region has the DNA TGTGCCAGCAGGCGACAGGAGACCCAGTACTTC. Amino acids: CASRRQETQYF.

The chain couples TRBV5-4 to TRBJ2-5; D gene ambiguous. V was shortened by 1 base and J by 7 bases, with 11 bases between the two germline ends. Germline CDR1 is SGHNT and CDR2 is YYREEE (reference sequence). The CDR3 covers 13 residues. CDR3 sequence reads: CASSLTPPGTQYF. The CDR3 DNA follows: TGTGCCAGCAGCTTGACTCCTCCCGGGACCCAGTACTTC.

The J gene is TRBJ1-5, the V gene TRBV5-1; 7 bases agree with TRBD1. The CDR3 extends over 14 amino acids. The germline CDR1 and CDR2 sequences are SGHRS and YFSETQ. J lost 3 bases, V lost 4 bases, and 4 bases had no gene match. CDR3 bases: TGCGCCAGCAGCCCCGGGACAGTCAATCAGCCCCAGCATTTT. It specifies CASSPGTVNQPQHF.

V and J are TRBV9 and TRBJ2-1, with TRBD2 identical over 7 bases. J gave up 0 bases and V 0 bases, and 6 bases lay outside the gene matches. This CDR3 is built from 17 residues. Germline CDR1 and CDR2: SGDLS and YYNGEE. CDR3 sequence (DNA): TGTGCCAGCAGCGTAGAAGGGACTACTAGCTCCTACAATGAGCAGTTCTTC. Translation: CASSVEGTTSSYNEQFF.

The J gene is TRBJ2-1, the V gene TRBV19; possibly TRBD2 for D (6 bases). V lost 1 base, J lost 9 bases, and 22 bases lay in between. Germline V gene sequence: CDR1 LNHDA, CDR2 SQIVND (reference sequence). The CDR3 sequence is 17 residues long. CDR3 sequence (DNA): TGTGCCAGTAGTATAGCAAGACGGGAGCCGGGCTCTCCTGAGCAGTTCTTC. Translation gives CASSIARREPGSPEQFF.

This clone was seen only a few times. This chain joins TRBV6-1 and TRBJ2-7, with 11 bases aligning to TRBD2. CDR1 is MNHNS and CDR2 is SASEGT in the germline V gene. Germline trimming cut 8 bases from V and 6 bases from J; bases unmatched to any gene: 12. The CDR3 length is 15 residues. CDR3 in DNA: TGTGCCAGCTTACGCTCACTAGCGGGAGTAACCGAGCAGTACTTC. Amino acid sequence: CASLRSLAGVTEQYF.

The V call is TRBV15, the J call TRBJ2-5, with 9 bases that match TRBD2. Trimming took 0 bases from V and 5 from J; bases not matched to a gene: 7. The CDR3 sequence is 16 residues long. Germline V CDR1 and CDR2: LNHNV, YYDKDF (reference sequence). The DNA for the CDR3 is TGTGCCACCAGCAGAGATTTAAGTAGCGGGAGTGAGACCCAGTACTTC. It translates to CATSRDLSSGSETQYF.

V usage is TRBV19 and J usage is TRBJ2-1; TRBD1 matches 9 bases. The CDR3 extends over 15 amino acids. Germline V gene sequence: CDR1 LNHDA, CDR2 SQIVND (reference sequence). The trim removed 3 bases at V and 3 bases at J, leaving 3 bases unmatched. DNA for the CDR3: TGTGCCAGTAGTATGGGACAGGGTAACTACAATGAGCAGTTCTTC. Protein: CASSMGQGNYNEQFF.

This rearrangement joins TRBV4-1 to TRBJ2-3; 13 bases map to TRBD2. The V gene's germline CDR1 is MGHRA and CDR2 YSYEKL. V was clipped by 2 bases and J by 5 bases; unmatched bases: 4. CDR3 length: 16 residues. Written as DNA, the CDR3 is TGCGCCAGCAGCCAACGACTAGCGGGAGGTGGAGATACGCAGTATTTT. Encoded protein: CASSQRLAGGGDTQYF.

The chain is built from TRBV9 and TRBJ2-6; no definite D call. The CDR3 is 15 amino acids. Germline lookup yields CDR1 SGDLS and CDR2 YYNGEE. The ends were cut back, 4 bases at V and 4 bases at J, with 12 bases in the middle. This chain's CDR3 is CASSPGDTGANVLTF. The DNA of the CDR3 is TGTGCCAGCAGCCCAGGCGACACCGGGGCCAACGTCCTGACTTTC.

The CDR3 bases are TGTGCCAGCAGCTCCCTCACAGATACGCAGTATTTT. It encodes CASSSLTDTQYF. The gene calls are TRBV7-6 and TRBJ2-3, with D hard to call. Germline CDR1 is SGHVS and CDR2 is FNYEAQ. The CDR3 has 12 residues. V was trimmed by 4 bases and J by 2 bases, leaving 4 bases between them.

This clone was counted a few times. V gene TRBV5-1 combines with J gene TRBJ2-1; D possibly corresponds to TRBD2 (6 bases). The V end lost 0 bases, the J end lost 3 bases, and 10 bases lay between the germline ends. This CDR3 is built from 15 residues. Germline CDR1 SGHRS, CDR2 YFSETQ. CDR3 region: CASSLDTGDYNEQFF. DNA of the CDR3: TGCGCCAGCAGCTTGGATACGGGAGACTACAATGAGCAGTTCTTC.

V gene TRBV7-6 combines with J gene TRBJ1-2, with D perhaps TRBD1 (5 bases). The CDR3 totals 15 residues. V lost 1 base and J lost 2, with 11 bases in between. Germline lookup yields CDR1 SGHVS and CDR2 FNYEAQ. The CDR3 nucleotides read TGTGCCAGCAGCTTAGGGACGACAGCAAACTATGGCTACACCTTC. Amino acids: CASSLGTTANYGYTF.

The CDR3: CASSFSGTGSNTGELFF. CDR3 in DNA: TGTGCCAGCAGCTTTTCCGGGACAGGGTCTAACACCGGGGAGCTGTTTTTT. The J gene is TRBJ2-2, the V gene TRBV9, with 9 bases that match TRBD1. This CDR3 has 17 amino acids. Germline-derived CDR1 and CDR2 are SGDLS and YYNGEE. Germline trimming cut 4 bases from V and 2 bases from J; bases unmatched to any gene: 9.

V usage is TRBV30 and J usage is TRBJ1-2; 8 bases are a match to TRBD1. V trimming: 3 bases; J trimming: 4 bases; junction bases outside the gene matches: 4. CDR1 is GTSNPN, CDR2 SVGIG, per germline (reference sequence). The length of the CDR3 is 13 residues. CDR3 loop: CAWSRDRPYGYTF. CDR3 DNA sequence: TGTGCCTGGAGCCGGGACAGGCCCTATGGCTACACCTTC.

This clone was detected only once. V usage is TRBV27 and J usage is TRBJ2-7; TRBD2 aligns across 7 bases. Losses at the gene ends were 7 bases for V and 4 bases for J; bases not matched to a gene: 4. The CDR3 is 12 residues long. Germline V gives CDR1 MNHEY, CDR2 SMNVEV (reference sequence). CDR3 loop: CASMGGSYEQYF. CDR3 coding DNA: TGTGCCAGCATGGGGGGGTCTTACGAGCAGTACTTC.

This chain connects TRBV19 to TRBJ1-5, with D unclear. The germline CDR1 and CDR2 sequences are LNHDA and SQIVND (reference sequence). Trimming shortened V by 7 bases and J by 7 bases, and 11 bases separated the two germline ends. CDR3 size: 12 residues. This chain's CDR3 is CASTWAGQPQHF. The CDR3 bases are TGTGCCAGTACATGGGCCGGCCAGCCCCAGCATTTT.

V gene TRBV15 combines with J gene TRBJ1-5, with D possibly being TRBD1 (5 bases). The germline gives CDR1 LNHNV, CDR2 YYDKDF (reference sequence). CDR3 length equals 13 residues. V lost 7 bases and J 6 bases, leaving 13 bases between the germline ends. The CDR3 region has the DNA TGTGCCACCACCGGACACGGATTTCAGCCCCAGCATTTT. This translates into CATTGHGFQPQHF.

CDR3 coding DNA: TGTGCCAGCAATACAGCGGGAGGACCGAACATTCAGTACTTC. Translating gives CASNTAGGPNIQYF. The gene calls are TRBV6-6 and TRBJ2-4; 9 positions match TRBD2. The CDR3 is 14 amino acids. Germline assignment: CDR1 MNHNY and CDR2 SVGAGI (reference sequence). Losses at the gene ends were 7 bases for V and 7 bases for J; bases not matched to a gene: 8.

The gene calls are TRBV5-6 and TRBJ1-3; unclear D gene. Trimming stripped 3 bases from V and 9 bases from J, with 16 bases between. Per germline, CDR1 SGHDT and CDR2 YYEEEE. This CDR3 contains 14 residues. The CDR3, as DNA: TGTGCCAGCAGCTGGGGTGAGGGTTTGGGCACCATATATTTT. Amino acids: CASSWGEGLGTIYF. Combining the CDR3 with reference TRBV5-6 and TRBJ1-3 gives the whole variable domain DAGVTQSPTHLIKTRGQQVTLRCSPKSGHDTVSWYQQALGQGPQFIFQYYEEEERQRGNFPDRFSGHQFPNYSSELNVNALLLGDSALYLCASSWGEGLGTIYFGEGSWLTVV.

This clone showed up just a few times. The chain combines TRBV7-3 with TRBJ2-2; D is possibly TRBD1 (6 bases). The ends were cut back, 5 bases at V and 8 bases at J, with 15 bases in the middle. CDR1 is SGHTA, CDR2 FQGTGA, per germline. This CDR3 has 14 amino acids. The DNA for the CDR3 is TGTGCCAGCAGCGCCATACAGGGCGGGGGGGAGCTGTTTTTT. This codes for CASSAIQGGGELFF.

This clone was counted only a few times. The chain combines TRBV4-3 with TRBJ2-7; 8 nucleotides align to TRBD2. V lost 1 base to trimming and J lost 4 bases; unmatched junction nucleotides: 9. The V gene's germline CDR1 is LGHNA and CDR2 YSLEER. CDR3 size: 16 residues. The DNA of the CDR3 is TGCGCCAGCAGCCAAGGAACAGCGGGAGAGGGGTACGAGCAGTACTTC. Amino acids: CASSQGTAGEGYEQYF.

The chain carries TRBV2 and TRBJ2-5; TRBD1 aligns across 8 bases. The CDR3 covers 13 residues. V gave up 11 bases and J gave up 5 bases; unmatched junction bases: 10. Looked up from germline, CDR1 is SNHLY and CDR2 is FYNNEI. The CDR3 region is CACDPWTGETQYF. The CDR3 DNA reads as TGTGCCTGCGACCCCTGGACAGGGGAGACCCAGTACTTC.

This clone has a handful of counts. The J gene is TRBJ2-3, the V gene TRBV29-1, with 7 nucleotides matching TRBD2. CDR1 SQVTM and CDR2 ANQGSEA come from the germline V gene. The CDR3 loop spans 15 amino acids. The CDR3: CSYLGGNPAPDTQYF. The CDR3 bases are TGCAGTTATTTGGGGGGGAACCCTGCCCCAGATACGCAGTATTTT.